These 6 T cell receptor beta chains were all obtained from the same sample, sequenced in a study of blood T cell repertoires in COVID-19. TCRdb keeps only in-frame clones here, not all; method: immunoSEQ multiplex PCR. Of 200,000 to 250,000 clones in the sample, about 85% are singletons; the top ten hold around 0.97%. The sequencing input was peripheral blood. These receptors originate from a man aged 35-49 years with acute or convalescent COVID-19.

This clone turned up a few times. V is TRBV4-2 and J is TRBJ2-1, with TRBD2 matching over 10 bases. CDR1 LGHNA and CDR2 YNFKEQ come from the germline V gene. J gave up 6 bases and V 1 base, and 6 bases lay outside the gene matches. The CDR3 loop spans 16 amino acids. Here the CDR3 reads CASSQGAGGAFNEQFF. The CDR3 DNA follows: TGTGCCAGCAGCCAAGGAGCGGGGGGGGCGTTCAATGAGCAGTTCTTC.

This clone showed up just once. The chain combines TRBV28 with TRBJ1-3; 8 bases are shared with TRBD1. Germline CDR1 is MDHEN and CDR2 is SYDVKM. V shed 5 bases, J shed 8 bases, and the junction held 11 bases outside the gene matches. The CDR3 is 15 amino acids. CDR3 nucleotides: TGTGCCAGCAGTCTCCCGACACAGGGGGGAGACACCATATATTTT. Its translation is CASSLPTQGGDTIYF.

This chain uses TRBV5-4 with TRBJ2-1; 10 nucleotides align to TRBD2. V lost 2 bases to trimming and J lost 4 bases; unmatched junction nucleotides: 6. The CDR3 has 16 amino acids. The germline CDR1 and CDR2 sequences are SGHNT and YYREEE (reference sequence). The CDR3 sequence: CASSFRLAGLYNEQFF. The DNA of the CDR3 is TGTGCCAGCAGCTTCCGACTAGCGGGTTTATACAATGAGCAGTTCTTC.

CDR3 residues: CASSWDRDTEAFF. The CDR3 DNA reads TGTGCCAGCAGTTGGGACAGGGACACTGAAGCTTTCTTT. The chain couples TRBV12-3 or TRBV12-4 to TRBJ1-1; 9 bases are a match to TRBD1. J lost 3 bases, V lost 4 bases, and 0 bases had no gene match. The CDR3 contains 13 residues.

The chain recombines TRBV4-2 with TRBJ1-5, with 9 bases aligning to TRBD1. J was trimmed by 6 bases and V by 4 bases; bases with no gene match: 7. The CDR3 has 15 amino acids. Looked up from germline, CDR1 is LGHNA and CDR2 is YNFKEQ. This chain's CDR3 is CASSLRTGDGQPQHF. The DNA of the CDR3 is TGTGCCAGCAGCCTACGGACAGGGGACGGTCAGCCCCAGCATTTT.

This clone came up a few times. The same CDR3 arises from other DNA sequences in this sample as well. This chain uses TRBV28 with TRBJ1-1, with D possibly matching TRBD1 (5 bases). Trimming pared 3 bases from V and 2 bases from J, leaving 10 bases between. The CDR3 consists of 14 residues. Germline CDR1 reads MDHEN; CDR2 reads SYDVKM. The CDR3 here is CASSFAGKNTEAFF. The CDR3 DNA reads TGTGCCAGCAGTTTTGCAGGGAAAAACACTGAAGCTTTCTTT.